Following are 14 T cell receptor beta chains from one sample sequenced in a study of T cells in localized non-small cell lung cancer. The data were produced by immunoSEQ multiplex PCR, yet TCRdb's version contains in-frame clones alone and is incomplete. The sample lists about 36,000 clones, approximately 88% seen once, with about 7.2% in the top ten. The material was peripheral blood, obtained before any cancer treatment. The receptors shown here come from a woman between 35 and 75 years old with stage I lung adenocarcinoma.

CDR3 nucleotides: TGTGCCAGTAGTTTTCCCCCCCGGTTCAGTACGGGTGGCGGCTATGGCTACACCTTC. This codes for CASSFPPRFSTGGGYGYTF. V is TRBV19 and J is TRBJ1-2; D gene ambiguous. V was trimmed by 5 bases and J by 4 bases, leaving 29 bases between them. Germline V gives CDR1 LNHDA, CDR2 SQIVND (reference sequence). The CDR3 runs 19 residues.

V and J are TRBV28 and TRBJ2-1; D may be TRBD2 (6 bases). Trimming took off 7 bases at V and 7 bases at J, with 14 bases between the two ends. Germline loops: CDR1 MDHEN, CDR2 SYDVKM. The CDR3 is 13 residues long. Here the CDR3 reads CASIKGGTNEQFF. The CDR3 DNA is TGTGCCAGCATAAAAGGAGGGACGAATGAGCAGTTCTTC.

This chain connects TRBV7-2 to TRBJ2-4, with 7 nucleotides matching TRBD1. This CDR3 region has 15 residues. CDR1 and CDR2 from the germline V gene are SGHTA and FQGNSA. The V and J ends lost 5 bases and 0 bases, in that order; junction bases with no gene match: 4. CDR3 sequence (DNA): TGTGCCAGCAGCGCGACAGGGTTAGCCAAAAACATTCAGTACTTC. It translates to CASSATGLAKNIQYF. The whole variable domain, filled in from reference TRBV7-2 and TRBJ2-4, reads GAGVSQSPSNKVTEKGKDVELRCDPISGHTALYWYRQSLGQGLEFLIYFQGNSAPDKSGLPSDRFSAERTGGSVSTLTIQRTQQEDSAVYLCASSATGLAKNIQYFGAGTRLSVL.

The V and J genes are TRBV10-2 and TRBJ1-1; the D is unclear. The V gene lost 3 bases and the J gene lost 2 bases, with 7 bases spanning the gap. This CDR3 is built from 13 residues. Germline V CDR1 and CDR2: WSHSY, SAAADI. As DNA, the CDR3 is TGCGCCAGCAGTGACAATAGTAACACTGAAGCTTTCTTT. Residues: CASSDNSNTEAFF.

The chain uses TRBV9 and TRBJ1-1, with D unclear. V was trimmed by 4 bases and J by 3 bases, leaving 10 bases between them. This CDR3 region has 13 residues. CDR1 and CDR2 (germline): SGDLS, YYNGEE. The CDR3: CASSPTRDTEAFF. CDR3 in DNA: TGTGCCAGCAGCCCAACAAGGGACACTGAAGCTTTCTTT.

The sample holds one count of this clone. J is TRBJ1-2 and V is TRBV10-2; D unresolved. Looked up from germline, CDR1 is WSHSY and CDR2 is SAAADI. V gave up 0 bases and J gave up 2 bases, with 7 bases separating them. This CDR3 is built from 14 residues. The CDR3 protein is CASSESYTNYGYTF. The CDR3 region has the DNA TGCGCCAGCAGTGAGTCTTACACAAACTATGGCTACACCTTC.

This chain links TRBV5-1 with TRBJ1-1; possibly TRBD1 for D (6 bases). V was pared by 5 bases and J by 4 bases, with 12 bases between. Germline-derived CDR1 and CDR2 are SGHRS and YFSETQ. This CDR3 contains 13 residues. The CDR3 nucleotides read TGCGCCAGCAGTGAGTCAGGGGTCACTGAAGCTTTCTTT. Amino acid sequence: CASSESGVTEAFF.

The rearrangement uses TRBV6-4 and TRBJ2-2; D unclear. Germline assignment: CDR1 MRHNA and CDR2 SNTAGT. The germline V and J ends were trimmed by 2 bases and 9 bases, with 13 bases remaining between them. The CDR3 has 14 amino acids. As DNA, the CDR3 is TGTGCCAGCAGTGACCCTCTCCTCCCCCGGGAGCTGTTTTTT. Residues: CASSDPLLPRELFF.

This clone was observed once. The genes are TRBV5-1 and TRBJ2-5; weak D call: TRBD1 (6 bases). Between the trimmed V and J ends, which lost 3 bases and 3 bases, there was a span of 9 bases. Per the germline V gene, CDR1 is SGHRS and CDR2 is YFSETQ. The CDR3 runs to 13 residues. In DNA form, the CDR3 reads TGCGCCAGCAGCTCACCAGGGGAAGAGACCCAGTACTTC. Amino acid sequence: CASSSPGEETQYF.

This clone was picked up a small number of times. This chain connects TRBV2 to TRBJ1-1; TRBD1 might be the D (5 bases). This CDR3 comprises 18 residues. The germline V gene encodes CDR1 SNHLY and CDR2 FYNNEI. V lost 3 bases to trimming and J lost 1 base, with 21 bases between them. The CDR3 sequence: CASSDPYIRVPQNTEAFF. DNA for the CDR3: TGTGCCAGCAGTGATCCCTACATCAGGGTTCCTCAGAACACTGAAGCTTTCTTT.

V usage is TRBV11-2 and J usage is TRBJ2-3; D tentatively fits TRBD1 or TRBD2 (5 bases each). In germline, CDR1 is SGHAT, CDR2 FQNNGV. CDR3 length: 17 amino acids. V dropped 1 base and J dropped 1 base, with 15 bases sitting between them. The CDR3 sequence: CASSLVRQRTGTDTQYF. The CDR3 DNA follows: TGTGCCAGCAGCTTAGTAAGACAGCGGACCGGCACAGATACGCAGTATTTT.

Comments on this clone: This sample also contains other DNA sequences that code for the same CDR3. The chain uses TRBV15 and TRBJ1-2; 9 positions agree with TRBD1. V gave up 3 bases and J gave up 5 bases; unmatched junction bases: 7. Germline CDR1 is LNHNV and CDR2 is YYDKDF (reference sequence). The CDR3 is 15 amino acids. CDR3 sequence: CATSRGKQGAYGYTF. CDR3 sequence (DNA): TGTGCCACCAGCAGGGGTAAACAGGGGGCGTATGGCTACACCTTC.

Only one count was recorded for this clone. J is TRBJ1-6 and V is TRBV11-2; 8 positions match TRBD1. The germline gives CDR1 SGHAT, CDR2 FQNNGV. This CDR3 is built from 14 residues. Trimming took 8 bases from V and 4 from J; bases not matched to a gene: 4. The CDR3 DNA sequence: TGTGCCAGCCAGGGGGCGACGTATAATTCACCCCTCCACTTT. Translated, it gives CASQGATYNSPLHF.

The chain employs TRBV7-8 and TRBJ1-4, with 7 nucleotides matching TRBD1. CDR1 is SGHVS and CDR2 is FQNEAQ in the germline V gene. The V segment lost 5 bases and the J segment 8 bases; nucleotides outside the gene matches: 11. This CDR3 is 15 amino acids long. Written as DNA, the CDR3 is TGTGCCAGCAGCCAGACGACAGGGAGAGGCGAAAAACTGTTTTTT. This codes for CASSQTTGRGEKLFF. Full variable domain (rest looked up from reference TRBV7-8 and TRBJ1-4): GAGVSQSPRYKVAKRGQDVALRCDPISGHVSLFWYQQALGQGPEFLTYFQNEAQLDKSGLPSDRFFAERPEGSVSTLKIQRTQQEDSAVYLCASSQTTGRGEKLFFGSGTQLSVL.